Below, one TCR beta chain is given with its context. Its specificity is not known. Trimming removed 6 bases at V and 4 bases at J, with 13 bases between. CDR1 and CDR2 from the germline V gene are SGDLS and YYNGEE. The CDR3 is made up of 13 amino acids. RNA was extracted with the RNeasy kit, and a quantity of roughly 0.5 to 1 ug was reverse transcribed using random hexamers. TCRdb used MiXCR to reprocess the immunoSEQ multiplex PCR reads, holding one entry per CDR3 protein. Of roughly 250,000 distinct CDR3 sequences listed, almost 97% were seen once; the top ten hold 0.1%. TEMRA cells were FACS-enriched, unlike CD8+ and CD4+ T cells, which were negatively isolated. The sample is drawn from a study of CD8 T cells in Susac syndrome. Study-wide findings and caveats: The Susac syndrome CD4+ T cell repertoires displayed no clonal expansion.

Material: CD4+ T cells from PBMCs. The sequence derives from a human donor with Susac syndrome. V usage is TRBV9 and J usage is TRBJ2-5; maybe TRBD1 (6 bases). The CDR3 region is CASNNRGGETQYF. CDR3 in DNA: TGTGCCAGCAACAACAGAGGGGGAGAGACCCAGTACTTC. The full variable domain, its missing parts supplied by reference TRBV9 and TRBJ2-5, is DSGVTQTPKHLITATGQRVTLRCSPRSGDLSVYWYQQSLDQGLQFLIQYYNGEERAKGNILERFSAQQFPDLHSELNLSSLELGDSALYFCASNNRGGETQYFGPGTRLLVL.